The present entry profiles one TCR beta chain with its context. Antigen unknown. The sample belongs to a study of PD-L1 blockade in urothelial cancer. On the study more broadly: Analysis of the blood was performed 3 weeks (second dose) and 6 weeks after treatment start.

The V gene's germline CDR1 is SGHNT and CDR2 YYREEE (reference sequence). V was clipped by 3 bases and J by 10 bases, with 23 bases between them. The CDR3 totals 15 residues. Profiled with immunoSEQ multiplex PCR; TCRdb holds only in-frame clones, not every one. The sample includes 130,000 or so clones, approximately 84% of them seen just once. Time point reported: pretreatment peripheral blood. Broader study findings: Below-median blood TCR clonality before treatment forecast better survival.

The source is a man in his fifties or sixties with urothelial cancer. Sequences were derived from PBMCs, sampled around atezolizumab (anti-PD-L1) treatment. The chain links TRBV5-4 to TRBJ2-7; the D gene is possibly TRBD2 (7 bases). In nucleotides, the CDR3 is TGTGCCAGCAGCTCACAGAAACAGGGAGGGGGAAACCAGTACTTC. Translating gives CASSSQKQGGGNQYF.